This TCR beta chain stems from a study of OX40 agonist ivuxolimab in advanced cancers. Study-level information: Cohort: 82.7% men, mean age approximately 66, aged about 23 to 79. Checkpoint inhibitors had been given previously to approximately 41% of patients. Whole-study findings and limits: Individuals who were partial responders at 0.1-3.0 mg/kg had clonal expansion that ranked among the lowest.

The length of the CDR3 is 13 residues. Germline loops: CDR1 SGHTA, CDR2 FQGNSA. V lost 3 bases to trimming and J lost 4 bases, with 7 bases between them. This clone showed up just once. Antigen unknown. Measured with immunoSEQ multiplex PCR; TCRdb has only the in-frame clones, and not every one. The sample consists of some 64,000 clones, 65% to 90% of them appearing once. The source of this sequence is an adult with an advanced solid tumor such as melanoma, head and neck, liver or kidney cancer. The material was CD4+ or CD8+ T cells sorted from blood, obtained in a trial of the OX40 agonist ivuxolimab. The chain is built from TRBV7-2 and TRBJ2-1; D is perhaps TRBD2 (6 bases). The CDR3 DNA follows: TGTGCCAGCAGCTTCGCGGGGTACAATGAGCAGTTCTTC. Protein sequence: CASSFAGYNEQFF.